The 19 T cell receptor beta chains reported below all come from one sample, sequenced in a study of T cells expressing NK-cell markers. Each CDR3 protein gets one entry in TCRdb, which reprocessed the 5' RACE reads and gives no DNA. This sample contains 350,000 to 450,000 distinct CDR3 sequences. The sample was blood T cells: a sorted CD56 or NKG2C T cell subset, CD4+ or CD8+ T cells, or bulk PBMC T cells (not recorded which). Receptors originate from a man between 18 and 69 years old in good health.

This chain joins TRBV5-4 and TRBJ2-7. This CDR3 has 15 residues. Germline lookup yields CDR1 SGHNT and CDR2 YYREEE (reference sequence). The CDR3 reads CASSLAQTSEAEQYF.

The V call is TRBV4-2, the J call TRBJ1-1. Germline CDR1 reads LGHNA; CDR2 reads YNFKEQ. This CDR3 has 15 residues. CDR3 sequence reads: CASSQGSWSNTEAFF.

V gene TRBV20-1 combines with J gene TRBJ2-5; TCRdb picks TRBD1, but there is no DNA to check that call. The germline V gene encodes CDR1 DFQATT and CDR2 SNEGSKA (reference sequence). The CDR3 loop spans 15 amino acids. CDR3 amino acids: CSADTGGLNLETQYF.

The V and J genes are TRBV19 and TRBJ2-3. The CDR3 is 14 residues long. CDR1 and CDR2 from the germline V gene are LNHDA and SQIVND (reference sequence). CDR3 in amino acids: CASSMSVTSHTQYF.

The chain's CDR3 is CASSPRDKNQPQHF. This chain links TRBV12-3 or TRBV12-4 with TRBJ1-5; the D call of TRBD1 rests on TCRdb alone, since no DNA is present to check it. CDR3 size: 14 residues.

V usage is TRBV3-1 and J usage is TRBJ2-7; checking the TCRdb D call of TRBD1 is not possible without DNA. The CDR3 is made up of 15 amino acids. Germline CDR1 and CDR2: LGHDT and YNNKEL (reference sequence). CDR3 residues: CASSPTVGKIYEQYF.

The chain uses TRBV2 and TRBJ2-5; TCRdb reports TRBD2, a call that lacks DNA to check it against. The germline gives CDR1 SNHLY, CDR2 FYNNEI. The CDR3 covers 18 residues. CDR3 region: CASSEGLAGGLLQETQYF.

The chain recombines TRBV5-1 with TRBJ1-1; TCRdb calls TRBD1, which cannot be checked without DNA. The length of the CDR3 is 12 residues. Per the germline V gene, CDR1 is SGHRS and CDR2 is YFSETQ. CDR3 in amino acids: CASSRDRDEAFF. The full variable domain, in which reference TRBV5-1 and TRBJ1-1 provide the parts outside the CDR3, is KAGVTQTPRYLIKTRGQQVTLSCSPISGHRSVSWYQQTPGQGLQFLFEYFSETQRNKGNFPGRFSGRQFSNSRSEMNVSTLELGDSALYLCASSRDRDEAFFGQGTRLTVV.

This chain links TRBV19 with TRBJ1-2. CDR1 LNHDA and CDR2 SQIVND come from the germline V gene (reference sequence). The CDR3 runs to 14 residues. CDR3: CASNHPGEIYGYTF.

The chain combines TRBV29-1 with TRBJ2-5; the TRBD1 assignment by TCRdb is unverifiable without DNA. CDR1 is SQVTM and CDR2 is ANQGSEA in the germline V gene. There are 12 residues in the CDR3. CDR3 sequence reads: CSGGHNQETQYF.

The rearrangement links TRBV10-3 to TRBJ2-5; TCRdb proposes TRBD1, but this gene call is untestable without DNA. This CDR3 spans 17 amino acids. Germline assignment: CDR1 ENHRY and CDR2 SYGVKD. The CDR3 sequence is CAISEDSGGHYGETQYF.

The chain couples TRBV7-8 to TRBJ2-6; TCRdb picks TRBD1, but there is no DNA to check that call. CDR1 SGHVS and CDR2 FQNEAQ come from the germline V gene. The CDR3 is made up of 15 amino acids. The CDR3 spells CASRGDYSGANVLTF.

The V call is TRBV27, the J call TRBJ1-1; TCRdb outputs TRBD1, but without DNA this stays unchecked. CDR3 size: 13 residues. Germline V gene data show CDR1 as MNHEY and CDR2 as SMNVEV (reference sequence). This CDR3 is CASSLGIGGEAFF.

The rearrangement joins TRBV7-2 to TRBJ2-7; lacking DNA, the TRBD1 call made by TCRdb goes unchecked. Germline lookup yields CDR1 SGHTA and CDR2 FQGNSA. The CDR3 covers 15 residues. This CDR3 is CASSSIMAGAYEQYF.

This chain connects TRBV5-1 to TRBJ2-1; TCRdb's D call of TRBD2 is untestable without DNA. This CDR3 is 12 amino acids long. Per the germline V gene, CDR1 is SGHRS and CDR2 is YFSETQ. CDR3 residues: CASSGTGTSQFF.

The chain is built from TRBV18 and TRBJ2-1; TCRdb picks TRBD1, but there is no DNA to check that call. Germline loops: CDR1 KGHSH, CDR2 LQKENI. The CDR3 consists of 15 residues. The CDR3 loop is CASSPLQGVRAEQFF. The variable domain in full, completed from reference TRBV18 and TRBJ2-1, reads NAGVMQNPRHLVRRRGQEARLRCSPMKGHSHVYWYRQLPEEGLKFMVYLQKENIIDESGMPKERFSAEFPKEGPSILRIQQVVRGDSAAYFCASSPLQGVRAEQFFGPGTRLTVL.

The rearrangement joins TRBV15 to TRBJ2-5; TCRdb reports TRBD2, a call that lacks DNA to check it against. The germline CDR1 and CDR2 sequences are LNHNV and YYDKDF (reference sequence). This CDR3 has 15 residues. The CDR3 sequence is CATSTLLTLPETQYF.

This sequence joins TRBV11-2 and TRBJ2-2; as DNA is missing, the TRBD1 call by TCRdb cannot be tested. CDR1 SGHAT and CDR2 FQNNGV come from the germline V gene. The length of the CDR3 is 18 residues. The CDR3 reads CASSSTLTGGMNTGELFF.

The chain has TRBV5-6 and TRBJ2-3; there is no DNA to check the TCRdb D call of TRBD2. Germline values: CDR1 SGHDT, CDR2 YYEEEE. The CDR3 runs to 16 residues. CDR3 region: CASSLYSSGRQDTQYF.